This T cell receptor (beta chain) comes out of a study of radiation and T cells in renal cell carcinoma. Whole-study results and caveats: In blood, top tumor clones expanded by 2 weeks, shrinking by 4.

Points on this clone: Its antigen is undetermined.

TCRdb keeps only in-frame clones here, not all; method: immunoSEQ multiplex PCR. Among 120,000 or so clones listed, more than 70% were seen once. V gave up 0 bases and J gave up 4 bases; unmatched junction bases: 3. In germline, CDR1 is MNHNS, CDR2 SASEGT. This CDR3 has 14 residues. Sample time point: blood 2 weeks post-SBRT. Regarding treatment: 15 Gy SBRT to primary tumor, nephrectomy 4 weeks later. The patient's renal cell carcinoma had clear cell pathology. This receptor was obtained from an older woman with renal cell carcinoma. The sequences come from blood, collected from a patient whose treatment included radiotherapy and nephrectomy. This chain uses TRBV6-1 with TRBJ2-7, with 7 bases fitting TRBD1. The CDR3 region has the DNA TGTGCCAGCAGTGAAGCAGGGGGCGAATACGAGCAGTACTTC. It is translated as CASSEAGGEYEQYF.